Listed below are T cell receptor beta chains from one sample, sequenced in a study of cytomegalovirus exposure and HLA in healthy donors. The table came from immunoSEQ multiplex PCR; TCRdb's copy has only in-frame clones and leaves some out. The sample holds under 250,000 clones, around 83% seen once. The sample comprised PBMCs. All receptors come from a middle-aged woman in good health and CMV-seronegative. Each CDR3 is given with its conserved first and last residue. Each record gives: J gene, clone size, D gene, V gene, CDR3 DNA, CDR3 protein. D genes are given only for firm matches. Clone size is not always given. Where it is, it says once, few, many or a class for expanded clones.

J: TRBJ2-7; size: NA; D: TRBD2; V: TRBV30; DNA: TGTGCCTGGAGTGTACTTGGCGGGAGTCCCTACGAGCAGTACTTC; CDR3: CAWSVLGGSPYEQYF
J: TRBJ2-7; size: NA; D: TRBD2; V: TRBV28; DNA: TGTGCCAGCAGCCCTTGGGGTAGCGGGAGCTCCTACGAGCAGTACTTC; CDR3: CASSPWGSGSSYEQYF
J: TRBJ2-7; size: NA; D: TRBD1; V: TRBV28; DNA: TGTGCCAGCAGTTCAGGACAGGGGGCCTACGAGCAGTACTTC; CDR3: CASSSGQGAYEQYF
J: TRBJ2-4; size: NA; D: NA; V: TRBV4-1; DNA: TGCGCCAGCAGCCAAGTCAGGGGTGGGATTAATCTAGCCAAAAACATTCAGTACTTC; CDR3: CASSQVRGGINLAKNIQYF
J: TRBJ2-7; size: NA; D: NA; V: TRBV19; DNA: TGTGCCAGTAGTTTCTCCTTGGCCACCTACGAGCAGTACTTC; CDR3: CASSFSLATYEQYF
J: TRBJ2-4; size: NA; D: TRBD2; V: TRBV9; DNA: TGTGCCAGCAGCCGCCAGGGACTAGCGGGAGGGCCAGGGAAAAACATTCAGTACTTC; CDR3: CASSRQGLAGGPGKNIQYF
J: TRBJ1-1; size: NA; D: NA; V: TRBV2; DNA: TGTGCCAGCAGTCTGGGCAACGGGGACACTGAAGCTTTCTTT; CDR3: CASSLGNGDTEAFF
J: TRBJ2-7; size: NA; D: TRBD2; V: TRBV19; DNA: TGTGCCAGTAGTATGGGGCTAGCGGGAGCTCCCTACGAGCAGTACTTC; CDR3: CASSMGLAGAPYEQYF
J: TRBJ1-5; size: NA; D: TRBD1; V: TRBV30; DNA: TGTGCCTGGACAGCCGGGACAGGGATCCAGCCCCAGCATTTT; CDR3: CAWTAGTGIQPQHF
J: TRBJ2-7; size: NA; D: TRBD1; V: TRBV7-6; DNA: TGTGCCAGCATCCAACTCCGGGACAGGGGACACGAGCAGTACTTC; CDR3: CASIQLRDRGHEQYF
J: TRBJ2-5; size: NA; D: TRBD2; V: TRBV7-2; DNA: TGTGCCAGCAGCTTAGTTGGGACTAGCGTCCAAGAGACCCAGTACTTC; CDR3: CASSLVGTSVQETQYF
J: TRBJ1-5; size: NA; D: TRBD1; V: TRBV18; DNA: TGTGCCAGCTCACCCCGACAGGGAGGTAATCAGCCCCAGCATTTT; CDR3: CASSPRQGGNQPQHF
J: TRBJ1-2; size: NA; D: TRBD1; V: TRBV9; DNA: TGTGCCAGCAGCGGGGACAGGGGTAACTATGGCTACACCTTC; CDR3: CASSGDRGNYGYTF
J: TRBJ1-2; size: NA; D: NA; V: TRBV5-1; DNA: TGCGCCAGCAGCTCCGGACAAGGGGGTTGGGACTATGGCTACACCTTC; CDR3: CASSSGQGGWDYGYTF
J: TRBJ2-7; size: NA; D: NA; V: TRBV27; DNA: TGTGCCAGCAGTTTATCAGGGGCGAACTACGAGCAGTACTTC; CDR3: CASSLSGANYEQYF
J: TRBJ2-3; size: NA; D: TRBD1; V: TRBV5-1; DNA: TGCGCCAGCAGCCTAGGACAGGGTATAGCTAGCACAGATACGCAGTATTTT; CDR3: CASSLGQGIASTDTQYF
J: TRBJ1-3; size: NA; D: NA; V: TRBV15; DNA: TGTGCCACCAGCAGAGAGGGCCGAGTCTCTGGAAACACCATATATTTT; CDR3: CATSREGRVSGNTIYF
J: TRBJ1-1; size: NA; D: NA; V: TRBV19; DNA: TGTGCCAGTAGTCACAGGCCCGGTGTCACTGAAGCTTTCTTT; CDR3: CASSHRPGVTEAFF
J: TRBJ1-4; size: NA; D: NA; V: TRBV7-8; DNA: TGTGCCAGCAGCTTAAGGGGTTCCTCGAATAATGAAAAACTGTTTTTT; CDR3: CASSLRGSSNNEKLFF
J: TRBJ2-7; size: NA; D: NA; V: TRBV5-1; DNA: TGCGCCAGCAGCTGGGGGGAGGTGGACGAGCAGTACTTC; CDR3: CASSWGEVDEQYF
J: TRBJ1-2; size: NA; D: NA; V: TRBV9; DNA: TGTGCCAGCAGCTCGAAGGGGAACTATGGCTACACCTTC; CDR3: CASSSKGNYGYTF
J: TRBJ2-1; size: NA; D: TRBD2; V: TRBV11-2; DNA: TGTGCCAGCAGCTCCGGGGGGTTTGAGCAGTTCTTC; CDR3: CASSSGGFEQFF
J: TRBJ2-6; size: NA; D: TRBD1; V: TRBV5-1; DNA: TGCGCCAGCAGCTTGGACAGGGGATACTCTGGGGCCAACGTCCTGACTTTC; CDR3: CASSLDRGYSGANVLTF
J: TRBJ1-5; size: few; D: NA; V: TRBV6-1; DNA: TGTGCCAGCAGTGATACCGGACTACTAAATTTT; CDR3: CASSDTGLLNF
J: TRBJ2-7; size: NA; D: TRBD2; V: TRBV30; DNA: TGTGCCTGGAGTTGGGGGGGGTACGAGCAGTACTTC; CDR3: CAWSWGGYEQYF
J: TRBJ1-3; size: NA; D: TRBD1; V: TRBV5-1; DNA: TGCGCCAGCAGCTCTTTCACAGGGGGCTCTGGAAACACCATATATTTT; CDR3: CASSSFTGGSGNTIYF
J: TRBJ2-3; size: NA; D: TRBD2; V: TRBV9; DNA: TGTGCCAGCAGCGCCATCCTAGCGGGAGCATCAGATACGCAGTATTTT; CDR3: CASSAILAGASDTQYF
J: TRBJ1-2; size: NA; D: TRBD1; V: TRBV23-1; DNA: TGCGCCAGCAGCGGACAGGGGGTGACCTTTCGCGGCTACACCTTC; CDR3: CASSGQGVTFRGYTF
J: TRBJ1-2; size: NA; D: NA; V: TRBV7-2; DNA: TGTGCCAGCAGCTTAACGTTAGGGGATCACTATGGCTACACCTTC; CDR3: CASSLTLGDHYGYTF
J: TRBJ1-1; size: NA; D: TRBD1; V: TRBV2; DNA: TGTGCCAGCACACGACAGGGCCGGACTGAAGCTTTCTTT; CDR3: CASTRQGRTEAFF
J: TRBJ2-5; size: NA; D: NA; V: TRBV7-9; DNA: TGTTCCAGCACCCCCCTGGGGGGGCCGGGGGAGACCCAGTACTTC; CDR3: CSSTPLGGPGETQYF
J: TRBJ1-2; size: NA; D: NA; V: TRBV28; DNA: TGTGCCAGCAGTATATCGTATGGCTACACCTTC; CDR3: CASSISYGYTF
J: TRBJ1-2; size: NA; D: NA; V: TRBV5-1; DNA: TGCGCCAGCAGCTTGTCGGCAGGGGTGGTAGGCTACACCTTC; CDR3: CASSLSAGVVGYTF
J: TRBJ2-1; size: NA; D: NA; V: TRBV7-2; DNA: TGTGCCAGCAGCTTAGATCCTCGTACCTACAATGAGCAGTTCTTC; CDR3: CASSLDPRTYNEQFF
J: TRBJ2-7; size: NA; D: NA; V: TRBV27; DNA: TGTGCCAGCAGTTCTAGCAACCGCGAGCAGTACTTC; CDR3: CASSSSNREQYF
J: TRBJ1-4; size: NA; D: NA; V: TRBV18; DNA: TGTGCCAGCTCACCTGGGACCCTGGGGGGTGAAAAACTGTTTTTT; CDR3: CASSPGTLGGEKLFF
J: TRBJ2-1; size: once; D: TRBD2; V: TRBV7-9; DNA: TGTGCCAGCAGCTTAGGGGCTAGCGGTGGAGCCTACAATGAGCAGTTCTTC; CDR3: CASSLGASGGAYNEQFF
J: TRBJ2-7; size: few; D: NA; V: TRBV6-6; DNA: TGTGCCAGCAGCCCTGACAGATACGAGCAGTACTTC; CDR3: CASSPDRYEQYF
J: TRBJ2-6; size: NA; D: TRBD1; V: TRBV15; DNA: TGTGCCACCAGCAGAGGACAGGGGTTCGACTCTGGGGCCAACGTCCTGACTTTC; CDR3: CATSRGQGFDSGANVLTF
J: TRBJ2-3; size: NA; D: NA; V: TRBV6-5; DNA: TGTGCCAGCAGTTACGCGCTCACAGATACGCAGTATTTT; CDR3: CASSYALTDTQYF
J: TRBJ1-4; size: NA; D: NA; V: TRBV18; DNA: TGTGCCAGCTCACCGTTGGCGGGAGCTAATGAAAAACTGTTTTTT; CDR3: CASSPLAGANEKLFF
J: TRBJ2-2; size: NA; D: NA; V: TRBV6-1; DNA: TGTGCCATCCACCGTACTGGGCTGAACACCGGGGAGCTGTTTTTT; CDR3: CAIHRTGLNTGELFF
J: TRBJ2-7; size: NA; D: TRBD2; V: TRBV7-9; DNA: TGTGCCAGCAGCTTCATGAAGGCGCTAGCGGGACCTACGAACTACGAGCAGTACTTC; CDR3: CASSFMKALAGPTNYEQYF